The 10 T cell receptor beta chains below were found in one sample sequenced in a study of Tregs in tolerant kidney transplant recipients. Profiled with immunoSEQ multiplex PCR; TCRdb holds only in-frame clones, not every one. The table has roughly 69,000 clones, 85% to 90% seen once; the top ten hold approximately 0.4%. The material was CD4+ T cells from blood, obtained before the transplant. The receptors originated from a human donor who received a combined kidney and bone marrow transplant.

This chain connects TRBV11-2 to TRBJ2-7, with 9 nucleotides matching TRBD1. V lost 2 bases to trimming and J lost 3 bases; unmatched junction nucleotides: 5. CDR3 length: 15 residues. Germline V gives CDR1 SGHAT, CDR2 FQNNGV. The CDR3 sequence is CASSLSGTGIYEQYF. DNA of the CDR3: TGTGCCAGCAGCTTATCGGGGACAGGGATCTACGAGCAGTACTTC.

This clone was picked up a small number of times. Additional DNA sequences in this sample encode the identical CDR3. This rearrangement joins TRBV5-1 to TRBJ2-7, with 7 bases lining up with TRBD2. The V gene's germline CDR1 is SGHRS and CDR2 YFSETQ. The CDR3 runs 14 residues. Trimming took 3 bases from V and 0 from J; bases not matched to a gene: 3. For the CDR3, the DNA is TGCGCCAGCAGCTCCACTAGCGACTCCTACGAGCAGTACTTC. This translates into CASSSTSDSYEQYF.

The gene calls are TRBV18 and TRBJ1-1; no clear D gene. Germline CDR1 is KGHSH and CDR2 is LQKENI. This CDR3 comprises 14 residues. Deletions cut 2 bases from V and 6 bases from J, with 13 bases between. For the CDR3, the DNA is TGTGCCAGCTCACCAGGGTTTGACTACGCTGAAGCTTTCTTT. It codes for CASSPGFDYAEAFF. Full variable domain (rest looked up from reference TRBV18 and TRBJ1-1): NAGVMQNPRHLVRRRGQEARLRCSPMKGHSHVYWYRQLPEEGLKFMVYLQKENIIDESGMPKERFSAEFPKEGPSILRIQQVVRGDSAAYFCASSPGFDYAEAFFGQGTRLTVV.

This chain joins TRBV5-1 and TRBJ2-7, with D perhaps TRBD1 (6 bases). Germline CDR1 and CDR2: SGHRS and YFSETQ. V lost 0 bases and J lost 4, with 11 bases in between. There are 14 residues in the CDR3. The CDR3 DNA sequence: TGCGCCAGCAGCTTGGGACAGGTTGATTACGAGCAGTACTTC. Protein product: CASSLGQVDYEQYF.

The chain uses TRBV29-1 and TRBJ2-2; TRBD2 might be the D (5 bases). Trimming took off 3 bases at V and 1 base at J, with 12 bases between the two ends. Germline loops: CDR1 SQVTM, CDR2 ANQGSEA. The CDR3 extends over 15 amino acids. The DNA of the CDR3 is TGCAGCGTTGAGAGGGATGTGGAGAACACCGGGGAGCTGTTTTTT. Encoded protein: CSVERDVENTGELFF.

The chain is built from TRBV28 and TRBJ1-4; D gene unclear. CDR3 length: 14 residues. V lost 2 bases and J lost 5, with 9 bases in between. Germline V lookup: CDR1 MDHEN, CDR2 SYDVKM. The CDR3 loop reads CASSLVTVNEKLFF. CDR3 nucleotide sequence: TGTGCCAGCAGTTTAGTTACGGTGAATGAAAAACTGTTTTTT.

This CDR3 is CAWTSGSTDTQYF. For the CDR3, the DNA is TGTGCCTGGACTAGCGGGAGCACAGATACGCAGTATTTT. V usage is TRBV30 and J usage is TRBJ2-3; 8 bases match TRBD2. CDR1 is GTSNPN, CDR2 SVGIG, per germline (reference sequence). The CDR3 totals 13 residues. V trimming: 4 bases; J trimming: 0 bases; junction bases outside the gene matches: 0.

This clone came up a few times. The chain joins TRBV4-1 to TRBJ2-7, with 10 nucleotides matching TRBD1. Per the germline V gene, CDR1 is MGHRA and CDR2 is YSYEKL. The CDR3 consists of 14 residues. V lost 5 bases to trimming and J lost 6 bases; unmatched junction nucleotides: 7. As DNA, the CDR3 is TGCGCCAGCAGCTACAGACAGGGGGCATCCGAGCAGTACTTC. Translating gives CASSYRQGASEQYF.

CDR3 nucleotide sequence: TGTGCCAGCAGCGATCAGGGTAGCAATCAGCCCCAGCATTTT. It is translated as CASSDQGSNQPQHF. The V gene is TRBV5-6, the J gene TRBJ1-5; a weak D match, TRBD1 (5 bases). The V gene lost 4 bases and the J gene lost 0 bases, with 8 bases spanning the gap. Germline CDR1 reads SGHDT; CDR2 reads YYEEEE. This CDR3 has 14 amino acids.

V usage is TRBV28 and J usage is TRBJ1-2, with 9 bases that match TRBD1. Germline trimming cut 4 bases from V and 7 bases from J; bases unmatched to any gene: 7. Germline values: CDR1 MDHEN, CDR2 SYDVKM. This CDR3 comprises 14 residues. CDR3 sequence: CASSSLGTGIGYTF. As DNA, the CDR3 is TGTGCCAGCAGTTCACTCGGGACAGGGATTGGCTACACCTTC.